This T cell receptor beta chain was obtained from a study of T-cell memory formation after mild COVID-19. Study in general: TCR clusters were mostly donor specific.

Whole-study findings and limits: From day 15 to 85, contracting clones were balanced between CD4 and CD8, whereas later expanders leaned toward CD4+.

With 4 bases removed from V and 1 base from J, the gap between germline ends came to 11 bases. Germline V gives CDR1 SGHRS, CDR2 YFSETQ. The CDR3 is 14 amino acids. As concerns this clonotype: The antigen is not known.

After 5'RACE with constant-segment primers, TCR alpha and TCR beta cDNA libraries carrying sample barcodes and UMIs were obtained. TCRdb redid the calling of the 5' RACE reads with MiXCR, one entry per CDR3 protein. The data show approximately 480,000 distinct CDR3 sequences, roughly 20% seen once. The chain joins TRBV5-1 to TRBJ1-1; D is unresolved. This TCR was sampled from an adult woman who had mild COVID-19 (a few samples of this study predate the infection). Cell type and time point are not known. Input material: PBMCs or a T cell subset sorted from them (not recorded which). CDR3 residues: CASSRIGPNTEAFF. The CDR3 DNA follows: TGCGCCAGCAGCCGTATCGGGCCGAACACTGAAGCTTTCTTT.